This TCR beta chain was sequenced for a study of cytomegalovirus exposure and HLA in healthy donors. In the study overall: Membership in the Caucasian-associated ancestry cluster was found for about four fifths of fewer than 450 genotyped donors. Findings of the study overall: In a later analysis, TCR beta V- and J-gene trimming showed a link to a missense DCLRE1C variant. Information on immune exposure was restricted to one variable (CMV serostatus). Equally common other TCR beta chains were less clonally expanded than HLA-associated ones, a later analysis found.

For this clone: Its antigen is currently unknown.

This CDR3 has 12 amino acids. V lost 6 bases and J lost 4, with 10 bases in between. Germline V lookup: CDR1 ENHRY, CDR2 SYGVKD. PCR involved 60 Vbeta and 13 Jbeta primers. Repertoires were generated with immunoSEQ multiplex PCR, while TCRdb's copy carries only in-frame clones and drops some. There are some 200,000 clones in the sample, with around 6% held by the top ten. V usage is TRBV10-3 and J usage is TRBJ2-7, with D perhaps matching TRBD1 (6 bases). The source material was PBMCs. The sequence came from a man aged 30-40 years in good health and CMV-seronegative. The DNA of the CDR3 is TGTGCCATCAGGGACAGAGGGTACGAGCAGTACTTC. Its protein product is CAIRDRGYEQYF.